A single sample is the source of the 30 T cell receptor beta chains below, sequenced in a study of cytomegalovirus exposure and HLA in healthy donors (dated by TCRdb to between 2016 and 2019). The library was produced with the immunoSEQ multiplex PCR assay. A mixture of 60 forward primers for TCR Vbeta segments and 13 reverse primers for TCR Jbeta segments was used in the multiplex PCR. The table comes from immuneACCESS by way of TCRdb, which keeps in-frame sequences with V and J called. Part of the clones is missing from these tables; in studies checked, under half for an unresolved V gene and the rest for unknown reasons. Within this sample are 200,000 to 300,000 clones, with 82% of them counted one time only. The top ten clonotypes cover 5% to 6.5% of the sample. Sequenced material: PBMCs. The source is a woman in her 40s in good health and CMV-seropositive.

This sequence joins TRBV30 and TRBJ2-6; D possibly corresponds to TRBD2 (7 bases). The CDR3 is made up of 17 amino acids. The germline V gene encodes CDR1 GTSNPN and CDR2 SVGIG (reference sequence). The V gene lost 1 base and the J gene lost 5 bases, with 18 bases spanning the gap. The CDR3 coding sequence is TGTGCCTGGAGTGGCTCCGGACGGGGGGCGAGGGCCAACGTCCTGACTTTC. This sequence encodes CAWSGSGRGARANVLTF.

J is TRBJ2-1 and V is TRBV13; 11 nucleotides agree with TRBD1. V gave up 4 bases and J gave up 6 bases; unmatched junction bases: 8. This CDR3 region has 16 residues. Germline CDR1 PRHDT, CDR2 FYEKMQ (reference sequence). Here the CDR3 reads CASSYTPGQGVNEQFF. CDR3 sequence (DNA): TGTGCCAGCAGCTACACGCCGGGACAGGGGGTCAATGAGCAGTTCTTC.

V gene TRBV28 combines with J gene TRBJ1-6; TRBD1 might be the D (6 bases). In germline, CDR1 is MDHEN, CDR2 SYDVKM. The CDR3 length is 13 residues. Trimming took off 3 bases at V and 17 bases at J, with 17 bases between the two ends. The CDR3 DNA sequence: TGTGCCAGCAGTTTCCCCGCCGGGACAAGCTTCCACTTT. Translated: CASSFPAGTSFHF.

The table lists this clone with a count of one. The chain uses TRBV5-1 and TRBJ1-4; possibly TRBD1 for D (6 bases). This CDR3 spans 16 amino acids. Deletions cut 4 bases from V and 3 bases from J, with 16 bases between. Per the germline V gene, CDR1 is SGHRS and CDR2 is YFSETQ. CDR3 in amino acids: CASSRITDSPNEKLFF. In nucleotides, the CDR3 is TGCGCCAGCAGCCGGATTACGGACAGTCCTAATGAAAAACTGTTTTTT.

This clone turned up a few times. The rearrangement uses TRBV19 and TRBJ2-1; perhaps TRBD2 as D (6 bases). Per the germline V gene, CDR1 is LNHDA and CDR2 is SQIVND (reference sequence). Trimming shortened V by 5 bases and J by 9 bases, and 14 bases separated the two germline ends. This CDR3 has 13 amino acids. CDR3 amino acids: CASSSTGDTEQFF. CDR3 sequence (DNA): TGTGCCAGTAGTTCTACGGGAGACACTGAGCAGTTCTTC.

This chain links TRBV29-1 with TRBJ1-2; no reliable D call. The CDR3 is 13 residues long. Trimming took off 1 base at V and 1 base at J, with 7 bases between the two ends. In germline, CDR1 is SQVTM, CDR2 ANQGSEA. The CDR3 coding sequence is TGCAGCGTTGAAGGCGGGAATAACTATGGCTACACCTTC. Translating it yields CSVEGGNNYGYTF.

The chain links TRBV30 to TRBJ2-5, with 7 bases matching TRBD2. The trim removed 1 base at V and 0 bases at J, leaving 2 bases unmatched. The CDR3 is 14 amino acids. Germline CDR1 is GTSNPN and CDR2 is SVGIG (reference sequence). The CDR3: CAWSDGRHQETQYF. In DNA, the CDR3 is TGTGCCTGGAGTGACGGGAGGCACCAAGAGACCCAGTACTTC. Combining the CDR3 with reference TRBV30 and TRBJ2-5 gives the whole variable domain SQTIHQWPATLVQPVGSPLSLECTVEGTSNPNLYWYRQAAGRGLQLLFYSVGIGQISSEVPQNLSASRPQDRQFILSSKKLLLSDSGFYLCAWSDGRHQETQYFGPGTRLLVL.

The chain couples TRBV29-1 to TRBJ1-1; perhaps TRBD1 as D (6 bases). V lost 1 base, J lost 8 bases, and 17 bases lay in between. The germline gives CDR1 SQVTM, CDR2 ANQGSEA. CDR3 size: 14 residues. The CDR3 DNA follows: TGCAGCGTTGAAGCGACAGGTGGGTATGAGGAAGCTTTCTTT. Its translation is CSVEATGGYEEAFF.

The rearrangement uses TRBV4-1 and TRBJ2-7; D is undetermined. The V end was cut by 0 bases, the J end by 6 bases, with 9 bases between. CDR3 size: 13 residues. Germline CDR1 MGHRA, CDR2 YSYEKL. The CDR3 region has the DNA TGCGCCAGCAGCCAAGAAGGAGTTTCCGAGCAGTACTTC. It is translated as CASSQEGVSEQYF.

This chain connects TRBV30 to TRBJ1-1; unclear D gene. This CDR3 is built from 11 residues. The germline V gene has CDR1 GTSNPN and CDR2 SVGIG (reference sequence). Trimming pared 2 bases from V and 9 bases from J, leaving 10 bases between. The CDR3 bases are TGTGCCTGGAGTTCCCGGTTGAAAGCTTTCTTT. It specifies CAWSSRLKAFF.

The chain links TRBV5-4 to TRBJ1-2; TRBD1 is a possible D gene (5 bases). Germline loops: CDR1 SGHNT, CDR2 YYREEE (reference sequence). CDR3 size: 12 residues. V was clipped by 7 bases and J by 4 bases, with 11 bases between them. CDR3 in amino acids: CASGGERYGYTF. Here the CDR3 DNA reads TGTGCCAGCGGGGGGGAGCGCTATGGCTACACCTTC.

This clone was found a few times. The chain has TRBV11-2 and TRBJ2-7, with D possibly TRBD2 on 5 matching bases. Germline V CDR1 and CDR2: SGHAT, FQNNGV. The CDR3 contains 14 residues. Trimming left V 5 bases short and J 2 bases short, with 13 bases between. The CDR3 here is CASSPFSGTYEQYF. CDR3 DNA sequence: TGTGCCAGCAGCCCTTTCTCGGGAACCTACGAGCAGTACTTC. Together with reference TRBV11-2 and TRBJ2-7, the CDR3 gives the full variable domain: EAGVAQSPRYKIIEKRQSVAFWCNPISGHATLYWYQQILGQGPKLLIQFQNNGVVDDSQLPKDRFSAERLKGVDSTLKIQPAKLEDSAVYLCASSPFSGTYEQYFGPGTRLTVT.

This clone was picked up one time. This sequence joins TRBV5-1 and TRBJ2-3; 9 bases agree with TRBD1. This CDR3 has 15 amino acids. Trimming cost V 3 bases and J 5 bases; bases outside gene matches: 7. Per germline, CDR1 SGHRS and CDR2 YFSETQ. The CDR3, as DNA: TGCGCCAGCAGCTCGGAGGGACAGGGTCAAGATACGCAGTATTTT. Protein product: CASSSEGQGQDTQYF.

This rearrangement joins TRBV10-3 to TRBJ1-6, with 8 bases lining up with TRBD1. The trim removed 10 bases at V and 7 bases at J, leaving 3 bases unmatched. CDR1 is ENHRY and CDR2 is SYGVKD in the germline V gene. The CDR3 is 12 amino acids. Written as DNA, the CDR3 is TGTGCCAGCAGGGGGCGGAATTCACCCCTCCACTTT. Translation: CASRGRNSPLHF.

V is TRBV5-4 and J is TRBJ2-3, with TRBD2 matching over 12 bases. Germline CDR1 SGHNT, CDR2 YYREEE (reference sequence). J lost 5 bases, V lost 4 bases, and 8 bases had no gene match. The CDR3 is 16 residues long. The CDR3 is CASSTRLAGGQDTQYF. CDR3 in DNA: TGTGCCAGCAGCACGAGGCTAGCGGGGGGGCAAGATACGCAGTATTTT.

The V and J genes are TRBV11-1 and TRBJ2-2; tentative D call: TRBD1 (6 bases). V lost 5 bases, J lost 5 bases, and 9 bases lay in between. Germline assignment: CDR1 SGHAT and CDR2 FQDESV (reference sequence). The CDR3 sequence is 13 residues long. CDR3 DNA sequence: TGTGCCAGCAGCAGTGACAGGACCGGGGAGCTGTTTTTT. It yields the protein CASSSDRTGELFF.

The chain combines TRBV7-9 with TRBJ1-1; D is undetermined. V was pared by 0 bases and J by 0 bases, with 11 bases between. Germline V lookup: CDR1 SEHNR, CDR2 FQNEAQ (reference sequence). The CDR3 covers 16 residues. This CDR3 is CASSLAYGYMNTEAFF. CDR3 DNA: TGTGCCAGCAGCTTAGCATACGGGTACATGAACACTGAAGCTTTCTTT.

The rearrangement links TRBV5-6 to TRBJ2-7, with 8 bases aligning to TRBD2. CDR1 SGHDT and CDR2 YYEEEE come from the germline V gene. The J segment lost 6 bases and the V segment lost 2 bases, leaving 7 bases of the junction unmatched. This CDR3 has 14 residues. DNA for the CDR3: TGTGCCAGCAGCTTAGGACTAGCCTCAGGCGAGCAGTACTTC. This sequence encodes CASSLGLASGEQYF. Looking up the rest from reference TRBV5-6 and TRBJ2-7 gives the full variable domain: DAGVTQSPTHLIKTRGQQVTLRCSPKSGHDTVSWYQQALGQGPQFIFQYYEEEERQRGNFPDRFSGHQFPNYSSELNVNALLLGDSALYLCASSLGLASGEQYFGPGTRLTVT.

The chain uses TRBV5-1 and TRBJ1-3; D is possibly TRBD1 (6 bases). V lost 3 bases and J lost 0, with 16 bases in between. The germline gives CDR1 SGHRS, CDR2 YFSETQ. The CDR3 has 17 residues. CDR3 coding DNA: TGCGCCAGCAGCTCCTCGACAGGTTTGGCCTCTGGAAACACCATATATTTT. Encoded protein: CASSSSTGLASGNTIYF.

This chain connects TRBV10-1 to TRBJ2-1, with 9 bases fitting TRBD2. The CDR3 totals 15 residues. After removal of 2 bases from V and 3 bases from J, the junction contained 2 bases not matched to a gene. Germline V gives CDR1 WNHNN, CDR2 SYGVQD (reference sequence). The CDR3 nucleotides read TGCGCCAGCAGTGAGGAACTAGCGGGCTACAATGAGCAGTTCTTC. Its translation is CASSEELAGYNEQFF.

The J gene is TRBJ2-5, the V gene TRBV27; the match to TRBD2 covers 9 bases. This CDR3 has 16 residues. CDR1 MNHEY and CDR2 SMNVEV come from the germline V gene (reference sequence). V lost 4 bases and J lost 4; bases outside the gene matches: 10. The CDR3 sequence: CASSSSGGWFRETQYF. In nucleotides, the CDR3 is TGTGCCAGCAGTTCAAGCGGGGGGTGGTTTAGAGAGACCCAGTACTTC.

This chain uses TRBV28 with TRBJ1-1; a possible D gene is TRBD1 (5 bases). Trimming pared 7 bases from V and 7 bases from J, leaving 13 bases between. CDR1 and CDR2 from the germline V gene are MDHEN and SYDVKM. The CDR3 runs 12 residues. The CDR3 DNA is TGTGCCAGCAAACTACCGGGGGTTGAAGCTTTCTTT. Protein product: CASKLPGVEAFF.

The CDR3 reads CASSQGHGFYNEQFF. The CDR3 DNA follows: TGTGCCAGCAGCCAAGGACACGGATTTTACAATGAGCAGTTCTTC. The V gene is TRBV14, the J gene TRBJ2-1; no reliable D call. Germline V gene lookup returns CDR1 SGHDN and CDR2 FVKESK. Trimming left V 1 base short and J 4 bases short, with 11 bases between. The CDR3 is made up of 15 amino acids. Full variable domain (remainder filled in from reference TRBV14 and TRBJ2-1): EAGVTQFPSHSVIEKGQTVTLRCDPISGHDNLYWYRRVMGKEIKFLLHFVKESKQDESGMPNNRFLAERTGGTYSTLKVQPAELEDSGVYFCASSQGHGFYNEQFFGPGTRLTVL.

The chain has TRBV9 and TRBJ2-5, with 9 nucleotides matching TRBD1. The CDR3 extends over 14 amino acids. V gave up 4 bases and J gave up 4 bases; unmatched junction bases: 5. CDR1 and CDR2 (germline): SGDLS, YYNGEE. The DNA for the CDR3 is TGTGCCAGCAGCTCACAGGGGGCTGGAGAGACCCAGTACTTC. Its translation is CASSSQGAGETQYF.

The sample holds a few counts of this clone. The V gene is TRBV9, the J gene TRBJ1-6; D not resolved. The CDR3 sequence is 16 residues long. The V gene's germline CDR1 is SGDLS and CDR2 YYNGEE. The V end lost 0 bases, the J end lost 0 bases, and 7 bases lay between the germline ends. The chain's CDR3 is CASSVGLSSYNSPLHF. CDR3 nucleotide sequence: TGTGCCAGCAGCGTAGGTCTTAGCTCCTATAATTCACCCCTCCACTTT.

V is TRBV4-3 and J is TRBJ1-1; D is ambiguous. This CDR3 contains 16 residues. Germline V gene sequence: CDR1 LGHNA, CDR2 YSLEER. Trimming removed 0 bases from V and 3 bases from J, with 14 bases in between. The CDR3 DNA is TGCGCCAGCAGCCAAGATCTAGGGAGATCAGACACTGAAGCTTTCTTT. Translation: CASSQDLGRSDTEAFF.

The genes are TRBV19 and TRBJ2-1, with D perhaps TRBD2 (6 bases). Trimming left V 5 bases short and J 5 bases short, with 7 bases between. Germline CDR1 LNHDA, CDR2 SQIVND (reference sequence). The CDR3 has 12 residues. Here the CDR3 reads CASSGGDNEQFF. CDR3 bases: TGTGCCAGTAGTGGCGGGGACAATGAGCAGTTCTTC.

V is TRBV18 and J is TRBJ1-1, with 8 bases fitting TRBD1. CDR1 is KGHSH and CDR2 is LQKENI in the germline V gene. CDR3 length equals 17 residues. The junction had 11 bases not matched to a gene; V was cut back by 5 bases and J by 0 bases. CDR3: CASSSRTGLDMNTEAFF. In nucleotides, the CDR3 is TGTGCCAGCTCATCCCGGACAGGGCTAGACATGAACACTGAAGCTTTCTTT.

To note about this clone: The same CDR3 arises from other DNA sequences in this sample as well. The chain uses TRBV30 and TRBJ1-5, with 7 nucleotides matching TRBD1. V lost 0 bases, J lost 7 bases, and 3 bases stayed unmatched. The CDR3 length is 13 residues. Looked up from germline, CDR1 is GTSNPN and CDR2 is SVGIG (reference sequence). The CDR3: CAWSVRGSQPQHF. The CDR3 DNA follows: TGTGCCTGGAGTGTCAGGGGGAGCCAGCCCCAGCATTTT.

This clone came up a few times. This chain links TRBV19 with TRBJ2-3, with a weak D call TRBD2 (7 bases). Germline V gene lookup returns CDR1 LNHDA and CDR2 SQIVND (reference sequence). The V gene lost 5 bases and the J gene lost 0 bases, with 27 bases spanning the gap. CDR3 size: 20 residues. CDR3 protein: CASSSHKGGPSGNSTDTQYF. The CDR3 region has the DNA TGTGCCAGTAGTTCCCACAAGGGGGGTCCTAGCGGTAATAGCACAGATACGCAGTATTTT.